The clone carrying this T cell receptor (beta chain) has at least ten counts. This CDR3 is 15 amino acids long. The J segment lost 6 bases and the V segment lost 2 bases, leaving 7 bases of the junction unmatched. Germline assignment: CDR1 MNHEY and CDR2 SVGAGI. TCRdb analysed the RT-PCR reads with MiXCR anew, one entry per CDR3 protein. Of about 700,000 distinct CDR3 sequences listed, 14% were seen once; the top ten hold roughly 4%. The chain couples TRBV6-5 to TRBJ1-5; 7 bases are shared with TRBD1. This clonotype originated in a female donor in good health, serving as a healthy control. Material for sequencing was memory CD4+ T cells from blood. CDR3 sequence reads: CASSYNNRGGQPQHF. DNA for the CDR3: TGTGCCAGCAGTTACAATAACAGGGGTGGTCAGCCCCAGCATTTT.